The 30 T cell receptor beta chains reported below all come from one sample, sequenced in a study of graft-versus-host responses after intestinal transplantation. Assay used: immunoSEQ multiplex PCR; TCRdb lists only in-frame clones, some missing. The sample has tens of thousands of clones; 89% are singletons. The sequenced sample was PBMCs, obtained roughly ten weeks after intestinal transplantation. The receptor set was obtained from a human patient who received an intestinal transplant, so some T cells may come from the graft donor.

A single count supports this clone. The CDR3 loop is CASSSDRGPHEQYF. The CDR3 DNA is TGTGCCAGCAGCTCCGACAGGGGGCCGCACGAGCAGTACTTC. J is TRBJ2-5 and V is TRBV7-9, with TRBD1 matching over 10 bases. The J call may be wrong; the DNA end is better matched by TRBJ2-7. The germline gives CDR1 SEHNR, CDR2 FQNEAQ (reference sequence). The CDR3 consists of 14 residues.

Points on this clone: A read error may account for a junction end that differs from germline. The chain couples TRBV15 to TRBJ2-7, with D possibly matching TRBD1 (6 bases). Germline CDR1 LNHNV, CDR2 YYDKDF (reference sequence). The CDR3 contains 13 residues. CDR3 in DNA: TGTGCCACCGGCAGAGGGACAATCTACGAGCAGTACTTC. It is translated as CATGRGTIYEQYF.

The chain couples TRBV7-2 to TRBJ2-3; 11 bases fit TRBD2. The CDR3 totals 18 residues. Germline lookup yields CDR1 SGHTA and CDR2 FQGNSA. Trimming cost V 1 base and J 1 base; bases outside gene matches: 7. The CDR3 loop reads CASSLVIAGGPGTDTQYF. The CDR3, as DNA: TGTGCCAGCAGCTTAGTGATAGCGGGGGGGCCCGGCACAGATACGCAGTATTTT.

This CDR3 is CASSQGVRGTIQQYCGYTF. CDR3 nucleotide sequence: TGCGCCAGCAGCCAAGGCGTGAGGGGCACCATCCAGCAATACTGTGGCTACACCTTC. The chain couples TRBV4-3 to TRBJ1-2; tentative D call: TRBD1 (5 bases). Trimming cost V 1 base and J 7 bases, with 28 bases left between them. The CDR3 contains 19 residues. Germline CDR1 LGHNA, CDR2 YSLEER.

The CDR3 is CASSLLGRDSNQPQHF. For the CDR3, the DNA is TGCGCCAGCAGCTTGTTGGGGCGGGATAGCAATCAGCCCCAGCATTTT. This rearrangement joins TRBV5-1 to TRBJ1-5; tentative D call: TRBD1 (5 bases). Between the trimmed V and J ends, which lost 1 base and 0 bases, there was a span of 11 bases. This CDR3 comprises 16 residues. Germline V gene data show CDR1 as SGHRS and CDR2 as YFSETQ.

The DNA of the CDR3 is TGTGCCAGCAGCCCTGGGGAGGACTACGAGCAGTACTTC. Protein: CASSPGEDYEQYF. This sequence joins TRBV11-3 and TRBJ2-7; a possible D gene is TRBD2 (6 bases). CDR1 is SGHNT and CDR2 is YENEEA in the germline V gene. V was shortened by 5 bases and J by 3 bases, with 11 bases between the two germline ends. There are 13 residues in the CDR3.

This chain uses TRBV19 with TRBJ1-3; D remains unclear. Germline V gives CDR1 LNHDA, CDR2 SQIVND (reference sequence). V was cut by 3 bases and J by 0 bases, with 6 bases left in between. This CDR3 has 14 amino acids. In DNA, the CDR3 is TGTGCCAGTAGTATTGGGAACTCTGGAAACACCATATATTTT. This sequence encodes CASSIGNSGNTIYF.

The J gene is TRBJ2-3, the V gene TRBV9, with 11 bases fitting TRBD2. The CDR3 is 17 residues long. Germline V gene lookup returns CDR1 SGDLS and CDR2 YYNGEE. J lost 0 bases, V lost 0 bases, and 3 bases had no gene match. Here the CDR3 DNA reads TGTGCCAGCAGCGTAGAGCTAGCGGGGGGAAGCACAGATACGCAGTATTTT. The encoded protein is CASSVELAGGSTDTQYF.

V is TRBV5-4 and J is TRBJ1-4; the D gene is possibly TRBD1 (5 bases). The V end was cut by 5 bases, the J end by 4 bases, with 12 bases between. From germline, CDR1 is SGHNT and CDR2 YYREEE (reference sequence). This CDR3 has 14 residues. The CDR3 loop reads CASRPTEDNEKLFF. DNA of the CDR3: TGTGCCAGCAGGCCGACAGAAGATAATGAAAAACTGTTTTTT. Drawing the rest from reference TRBV5-4 and TRBJ1-4, the complete variable domain is ETGVTQSPTHLIKTRGQQVTLRCSSQSGHNTVSWYQQALGQGPQFIFQYYREEENGRGNFPPRFSGLQFPNYSSELNVNALELDDSALYLCASRPTEDNEKLFFGSGTQLSVL.

The V gene is TRBV9, the J gene TRBJ1-1; TRBD1 might be the D (6 bases). The CDR3 is 12 amino acids. V was cut by 4 bases and J by 5 bases, with 9 bases left in between. From germline, CDR1 is SGDLS and CDR2 YYNGEE. The CDR3 DNA reads TGTGCCAGCAGCACAGGGTTAACTGAAGCTTTCTTT. Translation gives CASSTGLTEAFF.

The rearrangement uses TRBV10-2 and TRBJ2-3; D not resolved. The CDR3 is 10 amino acids. V shed 3 bases and J shed 6 bases, with 1 base lying between them. Per germline, CDR1 WSHSY and CDR2 SAAADI. As DNA, the CDR3 is TGCGCCAGCAGTGATGATACGCAGTATTTT. Protein: CASSDDTQYF.

The chain employs TRBV27 and TRBJ1-6; D remains ambiguous. This CDR3 comprises 13 residues. Germline V gives CDR1 MNHEY, CDR2 SMNVEV (reference sequence). The V and J ends lost 3 bases and 8 bases respectively, with 8 bases between them. The CDR3: CASSLSPHSPLHF. CDR3 bases: TGTGCCAGCAGTTTGTCCCCCCATTCACCCCTCCACTTT.

This sequence joins TRBV7-2 and TRBJ1-2; D not certain. The CDR3 spans 14 residues. CDR1 and CDR2 (germline): SGHTA, FQGNSA. Trimming cost V 1 base and J 2 bases, with 8 bases left between them. The CDR3 is CASSLVNINYGYTF. Written as DNA, the CDR3 is TGTGCCAGCAGCTTAGTGAACATCAACTATGGCTACACCTTC. Filled out from reference TRBV7-2 and TRBJ1-2, the complete variable domain reads GAGVSQSPSNKVTEKGKDVELRCDPISGHTALYWYRQSLGQGLEFLIYFQGNSAPDKSGLPSDRFSAERTGGSVSTLTIQRTQQEDSAVYLCASSLVNINYGYTFGSGTRLTVV.

V and J are TRBV6-1 and TRBJ2-4; D is uncertain. The CDR3 totals 14 residues. CDR1 MNHNS and CDR2 SASEGT come from the germline V gene. Trimming shortened V by 2 bases and J by 0 bases, and 5 bases separated the two germline ends. The CDR3 DNA reads TGTGCCAGCAGTGAAATCATAGCCAAAAACATTCAGTACTTC. It translates to CASSEIIAKNIQYF.

The chain carries TRBV7-2 and TRBJ1-2, with 8 bases that match TRBD1. V lost 3 bases and J lost 4; bases outside the gene matches: 1. Germline V gene lookup returns CDR1 SGHTA and CDR2 FQGNSA. The CDR3 is made up of 13 amino acids. The CDR3 sequence: CASSLDRVYGYTF. The CDR3 DNA is TGTGCCAGCAGCTTGGACAGGGTCTATGGCTACACCTTC.

This clone came up once. This chain joins TRBV2 and TRBJ2-7; the D gene is possibly TRBD2 (6 bases). V was cut by 2 bases and J by 3 bases, with 11 bases left in between. Germline values: CDR1 SNHLY, CDR2 FYNNEI. The CDR3 extends over 14 amino acids. The CDR3 region has the DNA TGTGCCAGCAGTGAACGGACTACGGGCTACGAGCAGTACTTC. Protein: CASSERTTGYEQYF.

The chain combines TRBV6-4 with TRBJ2-2, with TRBD1 identical over 8 bases. This CDR3 has 15 amino acids. The V segment lost 2 bases and the J segment 1 base; nucleotides outside the gene matches: 0. Germline V CDR1 and CDR2: MRHNA, SNTAGT. As DNA, the CDR3 is TGTGCCAGCAGTGACGGGACAGGGAACACCGGGGAGCTGTTTTTT. This codes for CASSDGTGNTGELFF.

This clone appeared a single time. This sequence joins TRBV19 and TRBJ1-5; 9 bases line up with TRBD1. Looked up from germline, CDR1 is LNHDA and CDR2 is SQIVND (reference sequence). Trimming at V came to 9 bases and at J to 7 bases, leaving 4 bases not matched to a gene. This CDR3 has 12 amino acids. The CDR3 DNA follows: TGTGCCAGGTTCACAGGGGGCCAGCCCCAGCATTTT. This sequence encodes CARFTGGQPQHF. The complete variable domain, with remaining parts taken from reference TRBV19 and TRBJ1-5, reads DGGITQSPKYLFRKEGQNVTLSCEQNLNHDAMYWYRQDPGQGLRLIYYSQIVNDFQKGDIAEGYSVSREKKESFPLTVTSAQKNPTAFYLCARFTGGQPQHFGDGTRLSIL.

V usage is TRBV4-1 and J usage is TRBJ2-7, with 7 nucleotides matching TRBD2. This CDR3 spans 18 amino acids. The germline gives CDR1 MGHRA, CDR2 YSYEKL. Trimming at V came to 1 base and at J to 4 bases, leaving 16 bases not matched to a gene. This chain's CDR3 is CASSQVNHKEGGGYEQYF. The CDR3 DNA reads as TGCGCCAGCAGCCAAGTGAATCATAAGGAGGGCGGGGGTTACGAGCAGTACTTC.

The chain is built from TRBV6-6 and TRBJ1-2; possible D gene TRBD1, 5 bases. This CDR3 has 16 amino acids. CDR1 is MNHNY, CDR2 SVGAGI, per germline (reference sequence). Trimming cost V 0 bases and J 0 bases, with 11 bases left between them. In DNA form, the CDR3 reads TGTGCCAGCAGTTACTCTCCGGACAATTCTAACTATGGCTACACCTTC. Translating gives CASSYSPDNSNYGYTF.

This clone has just a few counts. The rearrangement joins TRBV27 to TRBJ1-4; D gene ambiguous. CDR3 length equals 16 residues. V was cut by 2 bases and J by 5 bases, with 15 bases left in between. Germline V gene lookup returns CDR1 MNHEY and CDR2 SMNVEV (reference sequence). The CDR3: CASSLTLPLQNEKLFF. CDR3 coding DNA: TGTGCCAGCAGTTTAACTCTCCCACTCCAGAATGAAAAACTGTTTTTT.

This chain connects TRBV7-2 to TRBJ2-7; D may be TRBD2 (5 bases). Looked up from germline, CDR1 is SGHTA and CDR2 is FQGNSA. Trimming cost V 1 base and J 5 bases, with 15 bases left between them. This CDR3 region has 15 residues. The CDR3 bases are TGTGCCAGCAGCTTAGAGGCGGGTCCAGGCCACGAGCAGTACTTC. It specifies CASSLEAGPGHEQYF.

A single count supports this clone. V and J are TRBV30 and TRBJ1-1; D uncertain. The length of the CDR3 is 15 residues. Trimming shortened V by 0 bases and J by 1 base, and 12 bases separated the two germline ends. Germline CDR1 reads GTSNPN; CDR2 reads SVGIG (reference sequence). The CDR3 spells CAWSVDAGGNTEAFF. In DNA form, the CDR3 reads TGTGCCTGGAGTGTAGACGCAGGCGGGAACACTGAAGCTTTCTTT.

The rearrangement uses TRBV9 and TRBJ1-2; 7 bases match TRBD1. This CDR3 region has 14 residues. After removal of 3 bases from V and 4 bases from J, the junction contained 6 bases not matched to a gene. CDR1 SGDLS and CDR2 YYNGEE come from the germline V gene. CDR3 protein: CASSGTGDFYGYTF. CDR3 sequence (DNA): TGTGCCAGCAGCGGAACAGGGGATTTCTATGGCTACACCTTC.

V gene TRBV7-9 combines with J gene TRBJ2-3, with TRBD2 identical over 11 bases. The CDR3 sequence is 17 residues long. The germline V gene encodes CDR1 SEHNR and CDR2 FQNEAQ (reference sequence). J lost 3 bases, V lost 3 bases, and 8 bases had no gene match. As DNA, the CDR3 is TGTGCCAGCAGCTTCACAAAGACTAGCGGGGTAACAGATACGCAGTATTTT. This gives the protein CASSFTKTSGVTDTQYF.

The genes are TRBV7-9 and TRBJ1-1; D remains ambiguous. Germline V lookup: CDR1 SEHNR, CDR2 FQNEAQ (reference sequence). The CDR3 is 16 amino acids. V was shortened by 1 base and J by 0 bases, with 12 bases between the two germline ends. CDR3 protein: CASSLDSEGMNTEAFF. CDR3 DNA sequence: TGTGCCAGCAGCTTAGATTCAGAGGGAATGAACACTGAAGCTTTCTTT.

This sequence joins TRBV7-2 and TRBJ1-1; D gene unclear. V was pared by 2 bases and J by 1 base, with 5 bases between. This CDR3 has 13 amino acids. Germline lookup yields CDR1 SGHTA and CDR2 FQGNSA. This chain's CDR3 is CASSLPRNTEAFF. The CDR3 DNA reads TGTGCCAGCAGCTTACCGCGGAACACTGAAGCTTTCTTT.

The chain is built from TRBV27 and TRBJ2-2; 8 bases fit TRBD1. The CDR3 covers 17 residues. Germline V CDR1 and CDR2: MNHEY, SMNVEV (reference sequence). V shed 1 base, J shed 5 bases, and the junction held 9 bases outside the gene matches. The CDR3, as DNA: TGTGCCAGCAGTTTATGGGGTCAGACAGGGGTTACCGGGGAGCTGTTTTTT. It codes for CASSLWGQTGVTGELFF.

The chain employs TRBV27 and TRBJ2-3; D perhaps matches TRBD2 (6 bases). CDR1 and CDR2 from the germline V gene are MNHEY and SMNVEV (reference sequence). V lost 3 bases, J lost 1 base, and 11 bases lay in between. The CDR3 consists of 15 residues. This chain's CDR3 is CASSLRGGGTDTQYF. CDR3 coding DNA: TGTGCCAGCAGTTTGAGGGGCGGGGGCACAGATACGCAGTATTTT.

This clone was recorded only once. The gene calls are TRBV6-5 and TRBJ1-2, with D tentatively TRBD1 (6 bases). Trimming took off 2 bases at V and 8 bases at J, with 12 bases between the two ends. Germline-derived CDR1 and CDR2 are MNHEY and SVGAGI. The CDR3 runs to 13 residues. The CDR3 loop is CASSYGGGRGYTF. In DNA form, the CDR3 reads TGTGCCAGCAGTTACGGGGGCGGGAGAGGCTACACCTTC.